This T cell receptor beta chain was obtained from a study of post-analysis software for immune sequencing data. Sequencing libraries made from TCR beta cDNA carried unique molecular identifiers. TCRdb recomputed calls from the PCR reads with MiXCR, one row per CDR3 protein. The sample shows 700,000 to 900,000 distinct CDR3 sequences, 40% to 55% of them seen only once. This clonotype was seen more than once but under ten times. Its specificity is not known. General observations from the study: By F measure, strong co-clustering occurred among samples prepared in the same batch.

Specimen: blood. This sequence was found in a girl aged 10 to 17 with multiple sclerosis.

The CDR3 nucleotides are TGCAGCGTTGGCCCTAGCGGGAGGCGCGGGAATGAGCAGTTCTTC. Its protein product is CSVGPSGRRGNEQFF. The chain uses TRBV29-1 and TRBJ2-1; 11 bases align to TRBD2. The CDR3 has 15 amino acids. The V and J ends lost 4 bases and 7 bases, in that order; junction bases with no gene match: 9. Looked up from germline, CDR1 is SQVTM and CDR2 is ANQGSEA.